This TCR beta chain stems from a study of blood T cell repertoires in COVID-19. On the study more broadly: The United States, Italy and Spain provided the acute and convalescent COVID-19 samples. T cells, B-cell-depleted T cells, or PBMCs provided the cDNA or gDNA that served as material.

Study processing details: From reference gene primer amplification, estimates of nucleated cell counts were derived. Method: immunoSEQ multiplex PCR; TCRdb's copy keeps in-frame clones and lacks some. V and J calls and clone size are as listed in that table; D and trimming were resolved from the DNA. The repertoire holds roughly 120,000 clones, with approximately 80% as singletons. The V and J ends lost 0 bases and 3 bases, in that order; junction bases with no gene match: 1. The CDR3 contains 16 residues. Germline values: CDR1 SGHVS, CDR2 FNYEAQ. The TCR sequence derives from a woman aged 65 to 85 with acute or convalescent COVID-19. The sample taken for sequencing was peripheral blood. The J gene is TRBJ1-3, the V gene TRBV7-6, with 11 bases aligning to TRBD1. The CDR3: CASSLAGQGGGNTIYF. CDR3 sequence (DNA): TGTGCCAGCAGCTTAGCGGGACAGGGGGGTGGAAACACCATATATTTT.